This entry lists 18 T cell receptor beta chains sequenced from one sample in a study of OX40 agonist ivuxolimab in advanced cancers. Profiled with immunoSEQ multiplex PCR; TCRdb holds only in-frame clones, not every one. The sample carries about 86,000 clones, around 90% recorded once. The starting material was CD4+ or CD8+ T cells sorted from blood, obtained in a trial of the OX40 agonist ivuxolimab. Source of these receptors: an adult with an advanced solid tumor such as melanoma, head and neck, liver or kidney cancer.

The chain recombines TRBV5-4 with TRBJ2-2; D is unclear. The germline V and J ends were trimmed by 1 base and 1 base, with 5 bases remaining between them. Germline V gives CDR1 SGHNT, CDR2 YYREEE (reference sequence). The CDR3 is made up of 14 amino acids. In nucleotides, the CDR3 is TGTGCCAGCAGCTTGTCAAAGAACACCGGGGAGCTGTTTTTT. Amino acid sequence: CASSLSKNTGELFF.

The chain couples TRBV4-1 to TRBJ2-2, with 13 bases lining up with TRBD2. Germline CDR1 is MGHRA and CDR2 is YSYEKL. With V trimmed by 0 bases and J by 7 bases, 20 bases remained unmatched. CDR3 length: 22 amino acids. This CDR3 is CASSQEGLAWTSGSEGSGELFF. CDR3 DNA sequence: TGCGCCAGCAGCCAAGAAGGGTTGGCGTGGACTAGCGGGAGTGAAGGGAGCGGGGAGCTGTTTTTT.

V is TRBV5-8 and J is TRBJ2-2; TRBD2 is a possible D gene (5 bases). The V end lost 2 bases, the J end lost 4 bases, and 9 bases lay between the germline ends. Per the germline V gene, CDR1 is SGHTS and CDR2 is YDEGEE. This CDR3 region has 14 residues. The CDR3 protein is CASSLTRGTGELFF. The CDR3 DNA reads TGTGCCAGCAGCTTAACCCGGGGCACCGGGGAGCTGTTTTTT.

This clone is a singleton in its sample. V and J are TRBV7-3 and TRBJ2-5; TRBD2 might be the D (7 bases). This CDR3 region has 15 residues. V dropped 5 bases and J dropped 1 base, with 14 bases sitting between them. Germline V gives CDR1 SGHTA, CDR2 FQGTGA. This CDR3 is CASSRGAGGQETQYF. As DNA, the CDR3 is TGTGCCAGCAGCCGGGGGGCTGGGGGCCAAGAGACCCAGTACTTC.

A single count supports this clone. The rearrangement uses TRBV7-8 and TRBJ2-5; D remains unclear. V lost 5 bases and J 5 bases, leaving 15 bases between the germline ends. CDR3 length equals 14 residues. Germline V gene lookup returns CDR1 SGHVS and CDR2 FQNEAQ. CDR3 bases: TGTGCCAGCAGCCCGACACCAGGTTACGAGACCCAGTACTTC. Amino acids: CASSPTPGYETQYF. Using reference TRBV7-8 and TRBJ2-5 for the parts outside the CDR3, the full variable domain is GAGVSQSPRYKVAKRGQDVALRCDPISGHVSLFWYQQALGQGPEFLTYFQNEAQLDKSGLPSDRFFAERPEGSVSTLKIQRTQQEDSAVYLCASSPTPGYETQYFGPGTRLLVL.

This chain connects TRBV10-3 to TRBJ1-1; TRBD1 agrees at 8 bases. CDR1 and CDR2 from the germline V gene are ENHRY and SYGVKD. The CDR3 covers 15 residues. Losses at the gene ends were 2 bases for V and 2 bases for J; bases not matched to a gene: 4. The CDR3 region has the DNA TGTGCCATCAGTGAGGCGGGACAGGACAACACTGAAGCTTTCTTT. Its translation is CAISEAGQDNTEAFF.

The gene calls are TRBV7-9 and TRBJ1-4; the match to TRBD1 covers 8 bases. With 1 base clipped from V and 8 bases from J, the junction kept 0 bases outside the gene matches. Germline assignment: CDR1 SEHNR and CDR2 FQNEAQ (reference sequence). The CDR3 loop spans 13 amino acids. CDR3 region: CASSLGQGEKLFF. CDR3 nucleotide sequence: TGTGCCAGCAGCTTAGGACAGGGGGAAAAACTGTTTTTT.

V gene TRBV7-4 combines with J gene TRBJ2-3; D unresolved. This CDR3 is 11 amino acids long. Germline loops: CDR1 SGHVT, CDR2 SQSDAQ. Trimming shortened V by 1 base and J by 10 bases, and 6 bases separated the two germline ends. CDR3 amino acids: CASSLGVAQYF. In DNA, the CDR3 is TGTGCCAGCAGCTTAGGAGTAGCGCAGTATTTT. Full variable domain (outside the CDR3, taken from reference TRBV7-4 and TRBJ2-3): GAGVSQSPRYKVAKRGRDVALRCDSISGHVTLYWYRQTLGQGSEVLTYSQSDAQRDKSGRPSGRFSAERPERSVSTLKIQRTEQGDSAVYLCASSLGVAQYFGPGTRLTVL.

The J gene is TRBJ1-4, the V gene TRBV4-2; maybe TRBD1 (6 bases). With 6 bases removed from V and 7 bases from J, the gap between germline ends came to 12 bases. The germline CDR1 and CDR2 sequences are LGHNA and YNFKEQ. The CDR3 runs 13 residues. The DNA for the CDR3 is TGTGCCAGCAGGACCGTAGGGGGTGAAAAACTGTTTTTT. Protein: CASRTVGGEKLFF.

The chain joins TRBV19 to TRBJ2-3; no definite D call. Trimming removed 5 bases at V and 7 bases at J, with 16 bases between. CDR3 size: 14 residues. Germline CDR1 reads LNHDA; CDR2 reads SQIVND (reference sequence). DNA of the CDR3: TGTGCCAGTAGTCCAACCGTCCCCCAGCATACGCAGTATTTT. This gives the protein CASSPTVPQHTQYF.

The genes are TRBV27 and TRBJ2-1; 9 bases map to TRBD2. The junction had 13 bases not matched to a gene; V was cut back by 4 bases and J by 9 bases. Germline V gene sequence: CDR1 MNHEY, CDR2 SMNVEV (reference sequence). The CDR3 loop spans 16 amino acids. The CDR3: CASSYRLAGPRGEQFF. The CDR3 nucleotides read TGTGCCAGCAGTTATAGGCTAGCGGGGCCAAGGGGTGAGCAGTTCTTC.

This chain joins TRBV28 and TRBJ1-2; D call uncertain. CDR3 length equals 14 residues. Germline CDR1 and CDR2: MDHEN and SYDVKM. V shed 4 bases and J shed 4 bases, with 13 bases lying between them. The CDR3 spells CASSYGVEGYGYTF. The CDR3 nucleotides are TGTGCCAGCAGTTATGGGGTGGAGGGCTATGGCTACACCTTC.

V is TRBV6-1 and J is TRBJ2-7; maybe TRBD1 (6 bases). The germline gives CDR1 MNHNS, CDR2 SASEGT. CDR3 length: 13 residues. The V and J ends lost 10 bases and 0 bases respectively, with 13 bases between them. The DNA for the CDR3 is TGTGCCACCTGGGACACCAGCTCCTACGAGCAGTACTTC. Translated: CATWDTSSYEQYF.

The chain has TRBV11-3 and TRBJ1-2; 8 positions agree with TRBD1. Germline CDR1 is SGHNT and CDR2 is YENEEA. The CDR3 totals 17 residues. After removal of 0 bases from V and 0 bases from J, the junction contained 6 bases not matched to a gene. Here the CDR3 reads CASSLDGTGGTNYGYTF. The CDR3 DNA follows: TGTGCCAGCAGCTTAGATGGGACAGGAGGGACTAACTATGGCTACACCTTC.

The CDR3 DNA reads as TGTGCCAGCAGTTTATATGGACGGAGCACCCCCACCTACGAGCAGTACTTC. Protein: CASSLYGRSTPTYEQYF. The V and J genes are TRBV27 and TRBJ2-7, with D unresolved. From germline, CDR1 is MNHEY and CDR2 SMNVEV (reference sequence). The CDR3 runs to 17 residues. Trimming took 1 base from V and 2 from J, leaving 18 bases between them.

The chain carries TRBV2 and TRBJ2-1, with 7 bases fitting TRBD2. The CDR3 has 15 residues. V lost 1 base and J lost 7; bases outside the gene matches: 7. Germline assignment: CDR1 SNHLY and CDR2 FYNNEI. The DNA of the CDR3 is TGTGCCAGCAGTGAAGTACGGGGGGTAGGGAATGAGCAGTTCTTC. This codes for CASSEVRGVGNEQFF.

The gene calls are TRBV9 and TRBJ2-2, with 11 bases identical to TRBD1. The junction had 5 bases not matched to a gene; V was cut back by 4 bases and J by 3 bases. The germline V gene has CDR1 SGDLS and CDR2 YYNGEE. The length of the CDR3 is 16 residues. CDR3: CASSPRTGGDTGELFF. The CDR3 region has the DNA TGTGCCAGCAGCCCCCGGACAGGGGGCGACACCGGGGAGCTGTTTTTT.

This clone has just a few counts. The chain uses TRBV7-9 and TRBJ2-3; tentatively, D is TRBD1 or TRBD2 (5 bases each). Per germline, CDR1 SEHNR and CDR2 FQNEAQ (reference sequence). Trimming took off 4 bases at V and 0 bases at J, with 8 bases between the two ends. CDR3 length equals 14 residues. This CDR3 reads CASSWGPSTDTQYF. Written as DNA, the CDR3 is TGTGCCAGCAGCTGGGGACCCAGCACAGATACGCAGTATTTT.